This TCR beta chain is drawn from a study of blood T cell repertoires in COVID-19. Across the whole study: In each case, the material was cDNA or gDNA derived from T cells, B-cell-depleted T cells, or PBMCs.

The authors' processing: Amplified reference gene primers provided the basis for estimating nucleated cell counts. Assay: immunoSEQ multiplex PCR; the TCRdb copy retains only in-frame clones and omits some. V and J calls and clone size come straight from that table; D and trimming were deduced from the DNA. The sample carries about 160,000 clones, roughly 80% recorded once. Sequencing was carried out using peripheral blood. The TCR originated in a woman in her thirties or forties with COVID-19, enrolled during active disease.

The CDR3 coding sequence is TGTGCCAGTAGTATCACAGGGGGCTATATGAACACTGAAGCTTTCTTT. Protein sequence: CASSITGGYMNTEAFF. The chain carries TRBV19 and TRBJ1-1; 9 nucleotides agree with TRBD1. This CDR3 is built from 16 residues. Looked up from germline, CDR1 is LNHDA and CDR2 is SQIVND (reference sequence). Trimming cost V 3 bases and J 0 bases; bases outside gene matches: 5. The full variable domain, with the rest looked up from reference TRBV19 and TRBJ1-1, is DGGITQSPKYLFRKEGQNVTLSCEQNLNHDAMYWYRQDPGQGLRLIYYSQIVNDFQKGDIAEGYSVSREKKESFPLTVTSAQKNPTAFYLCASSITGGYMNTEAFFGQGTRLTVV.